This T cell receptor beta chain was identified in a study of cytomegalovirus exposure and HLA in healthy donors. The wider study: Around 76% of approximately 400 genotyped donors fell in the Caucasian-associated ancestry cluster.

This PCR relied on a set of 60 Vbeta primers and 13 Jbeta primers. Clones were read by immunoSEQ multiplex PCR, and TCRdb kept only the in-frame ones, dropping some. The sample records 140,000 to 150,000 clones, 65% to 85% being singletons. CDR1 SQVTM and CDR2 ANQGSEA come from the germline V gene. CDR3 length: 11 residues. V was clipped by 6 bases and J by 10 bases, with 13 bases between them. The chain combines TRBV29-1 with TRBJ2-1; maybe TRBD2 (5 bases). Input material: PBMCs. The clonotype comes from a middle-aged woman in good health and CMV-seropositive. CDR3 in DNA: TGCAGCGTCTATAGGACGGGAGAGCAGTTCTTC. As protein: CSVYRTGEQFF.